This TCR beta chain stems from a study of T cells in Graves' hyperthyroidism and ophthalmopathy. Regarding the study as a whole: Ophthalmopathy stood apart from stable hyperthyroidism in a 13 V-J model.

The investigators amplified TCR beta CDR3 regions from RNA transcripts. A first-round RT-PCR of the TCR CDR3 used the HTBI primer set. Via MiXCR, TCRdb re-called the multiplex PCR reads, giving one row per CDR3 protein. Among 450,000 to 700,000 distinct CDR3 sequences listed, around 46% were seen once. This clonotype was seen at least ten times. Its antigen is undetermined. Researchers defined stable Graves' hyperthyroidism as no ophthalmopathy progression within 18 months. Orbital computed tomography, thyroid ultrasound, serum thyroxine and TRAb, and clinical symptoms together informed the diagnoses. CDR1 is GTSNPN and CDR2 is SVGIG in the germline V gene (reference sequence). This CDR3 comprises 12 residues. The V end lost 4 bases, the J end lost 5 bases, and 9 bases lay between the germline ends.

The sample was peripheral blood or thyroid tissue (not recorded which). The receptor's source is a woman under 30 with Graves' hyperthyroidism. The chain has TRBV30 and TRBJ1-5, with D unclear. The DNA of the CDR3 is TGTGCCTGGACAGACGGAGATCAGCCCCAGCATTTT. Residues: CAWTDGDQPQHF.